The TCR beta chain under discussion was sequenced for a study of beta chain features in type 1 diabetes. Study-level findings and limits: Among all four CD4+ subsets, Type 1 diabetes patients had TCRB CDR3s that were moderately but significantly shorter. Researchers cautioned that cDNA sequencing could over-represent cells with high TCR expression.

To note about this clone: Antigen specificity is unknown.

Every single donor gave one heparinised blood draw, and these averaged roughly 100 mL. CDR1 is MDHEN, CDR2 SYDVKM, per germline. The CDR3 has 15 residues. Trimming shortened V by 6 bases and J by 1 base, and 15 bases separated the two germline ends. Sequenced material consisted of expressed TCRB transcripts (all of the isolated RNA was reverse transcribed). Approximately 3.6 million reads was the average for naive, central memory and regulatory T cell samples. Profiling relied on immunoSEQ multiplex PCR, and the TCRdb table lists in-frame clones only, not all of them. The data hold around 300,000 clones, with 7% to 9% observed a single time.

This TCR came from a woman under 30 in good health. Input material: central memory CD4+ T cells from blood. The chain has TRBV28 and TRBJ2-5; D might be TRBD1 (5 bases). As DNA, the CDR3 is TGTGCCAGCAGCCCCTTTTCTGGGGCCCAAGAGACCCAGTACTTC. Translating gives CASSPFSGAQETQYF.